The 18 T cell receptor beta chains reported below all come from one sample, sequenced in a study of cytomegalovirus exposure and HLA in healthy donors. Primers for the PCR totalled 60 Vbeta and 13 Jbeta. Measured with immunoSEQ multiplex PCR; TCRdb has only the in-frame clones, and not every one. The data show 250,000 to 350,000 clones, 86% seen once. The material sequenced was PBMCs. These receptors all stem from a man between 40 and 49 years old in good health and CMV-seropositive.

Written as DNA, the CDR3 is TGTGCCAGCAGCAAACTCTCGGGGGGGGGCAATCAGCCCCAGCATTTT. Amino acids: CASSKLSGGGNQPQHF. The chain couples TRBV21-1 to TRBJ1-5. TRBV21-1 is recorded as a pseudogene. CDR3 length: 16 residues.

The genes are TRBV5-1 and TRBJ2-1; TRBD1 aligns across 8 bases. The CDR3 is made up of 15 amino acids. With 4 bases clipped from V and 6 bases from J, the junction kept 9 bases outside the gene matches. Germline CDR1 reads SGHRS; CDR2 reads YFSETQ. The CDR3 bases are TGCGCCAGCAGCCTAGGACAGGGTTGGAGCAATGAGCAGTTCTTC. Amino acid sequence: CASSLGQGWSNEQFF.

In regard to this clone: Other nucleotide sequences in the sample specify the same CDR3. This rearrangement joins TRBV15 to TRBJ1-2; the D is unclear. Germline CDR1 is LNHNV and CDR2 is YYDKDF (reference sequence). This CDR3 region has 14 residues. V was trimmed by 3 bases and J by 6 bases, leaving 14 bases between them. The CDR3 DNA reads as TGTGCCACCAGCAGTGAAGCACCCCTTCATGGCTACACCTTC. It codes for CATSSEAPLHGYTF. Looking up the rest from reference TRBV15 and TRBJ1-2 gives the full variable domain: DAMVIQNPRYQVTQFGKPVTLSCSQTLNHNVMYWYQQKSSQAPKLLFHYYDKDFNNEADTPDNFQSRRPNTSFCFLDIRSPGLGDTAMYLCATSSEAPLHGYTFGSGTRLTVV.

This clone was recorded once. The chain links TRBV7-9 to TRBJ2-1, with a weak D call TRBD2 (6 bases). The germline V gene has CDR1 SEHNR and CDR2 FQNEAQ (reference sequence). This CDR3 has 14 amino acids. V gave up 4 bases and J gave up 6 bases, with 13 bases separating them. CDR3 sequence reads: CASSSPTSTNEQFF. CDR3 in DNA: TGTGCCAGCAGCTCCCCGACTAGTACCAATGAGCAGTTCTTC.

The genes are TRBV28 and TRBJ1-4, with TRBD1 as a possible D gene (5 bases). Trimming removed 3 bases at V and 6 bases at J, with 23 bases between. The CDR3 is made up of 18 amino acids. In germline, CDR1 is MDHEN, CDR2 SYDVKM. Here the CDR3 DNA reads TGTGCCAGCAGTTTGCGGGGGTCGGGGCCGTCCGTGGATGAAAAACTGTTTTTT. Translation gives CASSLRGSGPSVDEKLFF.

This chain uses TRBV6-6 with TRBJ1-1; a weak D match, TRBD1 (6 bases). CDR3 length: 14 residues. Trimming pared 6 bases from V and 5 bases from J, leaving 16 bases between. CDR1 and CDR2 (germline): MNHNY, SVGAGI (reference sequence). CDR3: CASSYAGTTTEAFF. Here the CDR3 DNA reads TGTGCCAGCAGCTACGCCGGGACAACAACTGAAGCTTTCTTT.

This chain joins TRBV2 and TRBJ1-5; 7 bases are shared with TRBD1. Germline V CDR1 and CDR2: SNHLY, FYNNEI. The trim removed 5 bases at V and 5 bases at J, leaving 3 bases unmatched. The CDR3 sequence is 13 residues long. CDR3 DNA: TGTGCCAGCAGTCCCGGACAGGATCAGCCCCAGCATTTT. This sequence encodes CASSPGQDQPQHF.

CDR3 DNA: TGTGCCAGCAGTTTATCGAGCGGGGGAGGCACTGAAGCTTTCTTT. This codes for CASSLSSGGGTEAFF. This chain uses TRBV27 with TRBJ1-1, with D possibly matching TRBD1 (5 bases). V dropped 0 bases and J dropped 4 bases, with 12 bases sitting between them. The CDR3 contains 15 residues. Germline V gives CDR1 MNHEY, CDR2 SMNVEV (reference sequence).

This clone has a single count. The V call is TRBV5-4, the J call TRBJ2-2; D remains unclear. Trimming took off 4 bases at V and 6 bases at J, with 7 bases between the two ends. The germline V gene has CDR1 SGHNT and CDR2 YYREEE (reference sequence). The CDR3 extends over 12 amino acids. The DNA of the CDR3 is TGTGCCAGCAGCCCTCAGTCCGGGGAGCTGTTTTTT. Amino acid sequence: CASSPQSGELFF.

About this clone itself: Other DNA sequences of this sample code for an identical CDR3. The chain is built from TRBV6-5 and TRBJ2-5; D not certain. The CDR3 sequence is 11 residues long. Between the trimmed V and J ends, which lost 6 bases and 5 bases, there was a span of 7 bases. The germline CDR1 and CDR2 sequences are MNHEY and SVGAGI. The DNA of the CDR3 is TGTGCCAGCAGGCGTCGTGAGACCCAGTACTTC. Translating it yields CASRRRETQYF.

This chain joins TRBV5-1 and TRBJ2-2, with 8 bases that match TRBD2. The V gene's germline CDR1 is SGHRS and CDR2 YFSETQ. Trimming removed 0 bases from V and 0 bases from J; junction bases left unmatched: 1. This CDR3 has 16 amino acids. Here the CDR3 reads CASSLELAANTGELFF. The CDR3 DNA reads as TGCGCCAGCAGCTTGGAACTAGCGGCGAACACCGGGGAGCTGTTTTTT.

The chain links TRBV5-1 to TRBJ1-6; the D gene is possibly TRBD1 (5 bases). This CDR3 contains 15 residues. Deletions cut 0 bases from V and 9 bases from J, with 13 bases between. Germline loops: CDR1 SGHRS, CDR2 YFSETQ. CDR3 nucleotides: TGCGCCAGCAGCTTGGATGGGCATAGGGGTTCACCCCTCCACTTT. Protein: CASSLDGHRGSPLHF. The variable domain in full, with the rest retrieved from reference TRBV5-1 and TRBJ1-6, is KAGVTQTPRYLIKTRGQQVTLSCSPISGHRSVSWYQQTPGQGLQFLFEYFSETQRNKGNFPGRFSGRQFSNSRSEMNVSTLELGDSALYLCASSLDGHRGSPLHFGNGTRLTVT.

About this clone itself: The identical CDR3 is also encoded by other nucleotide sequences in the sample. V usage is TRBV7-9 and J usage is TRBJ1-2; 7 bases align to TRBD1. Unmatched junction bases numbered 5, after V lost 4 bases and J lost 3 bases. Germline values: CDR1 SEHNR, CDR2 FQNEAQ (reference sequence). The CDR3 has 14 residues. The CDR3 here is CASSSTGVDYGYTF. The DNA for the CDR3 is TGTGCCAGCAGCTCAACAGGGGTGGACTATGGCTACACCTTC.

The rearrangement joins TRBV5-4 to TRBJ2-3; D uncertain. The germline V and J ends were trimmed by 5 bases and 0 bases, with 10 bases remaining between them. There are 14 residues in the CDR3. CDR1 and CDR2 (germline): SGHNT, YYREEE (reference sequence). In DNA form, the CDR3 reads TGTGCCAGCAGGCGTGACACAAGCACAGATACGCAGTATTTT. Translation gives CASRRDTSTDTQYF.

V usage is TRBV10-3 and J usage is TRBJ2-1; TRBD2 agrees at 12 bases. The CDR3 totals 14 residues. Germline V CDR1 and CDR2: ENHRY, SYGVKD. Trimming cost V 10 bases and J 7 bases; bases outside gene matches: 8. CDR3 loop: CATNPGTSGNEQFF. DNA of the CDR3: TGTGCCACCAATCCCGGGACTAGCGGGAATGAGCAGTTCTTC.

On this clone itself: This specimen includes other DNA sequences encoding the same CDR3. The CDR3 reads CASSPQGGRTEAFF. The CDR3, as DNA: TGTGCCAGTAGTCCTCAAGGAGGGAGAACTGAAGCTTTCTTT. The V call is TRBV19, the J call TRBJ1-1; D remains unclear. Germline-derived CDR1 and CDR2 are LNHDA and SQIVND (reference sequence). CDR3 length equals 14 residues. Trimming pared 5 bases from V and 5 bases from J, leaving 15 bases between.

This clone occurred once. CDR3 nucleotide sequence: TGTGCCAGCAGCTCCCGCCGGGACAGGACCTACGAGCAGTACTTC. This encodes CASSSRRDRTYEQYF. J is TRBJ2-7 and V is TRBV13, with 8 bases that match TRBD1. Germline V CDR1 and CDR2: PRHDT, FYEKMQ (reference sequence). The CDR3 sequence is 15 residues long. The J segment lost 2 bases and the V segment lost 4 bases, leaving 7 bases of the junction unmatched.

This rearrangement joins TRBV11-2 to TRBJ1-2, with D uncertain. Trimming removed 5 bases from V and 1 base from J, with 17 bases in between. The CDR3 contains 16 residues. The germline gives CDR1 SGHAT, CDR2 FQNNGV. CDR3 amino acids: CASSPYPRHFNYGYTF. Here the CDR3 DNA reads TGTGCCAGCAGCCCCTACCCAAGACACTTTAACTATGGCTACACCTTC.